The 18 T cell receptor beta chains in this list originate from one sample, sequenced in a study of T cell repertoires in cytomegalovirus infection. TCRdb redid the calling of the reads with MiXCR, one entry per CDR3 protein. The sample yields approximately 730,000 distinct CDR3 sequences, 29% seen once. These TCRs are of unknown antigen specificity. The material was cultured CD8+ T cells from PBMCs, obtained from culture after CMV antigen stimulation. These receptors were taken from a human donor in good health (CMV status not recorded). Some clones in this sample may be carry-over from other donors' samples.

In this sample, this clonotype turned up a few times. The chain joins TRBV5-8 to TRBJ2-7; TRBD1 matches 7 bases. Trimming at V came to 4 bases and at J to 5 bases, leaving 9 bases not matched to a gene. Germline V gives CDR1 SGHTS, CDR2 YDEGEE. This CDR3 is 14 amino acids long. CDR3 sequence (DNA): TGTGCCAGCAGCCCCTTACAGGGGACCCACGAGCAGTACTTC. As protein: CASSPLQGTHEQYF.

The chain recombines TRBV6-5 with TRBJ2-1; D is perhaps TRBD2 (6 bases). Germline V gene sequence: CDR1 MNHEY, CDR2 SVGAGI. V dropped 2 bases and J dropped 6 bases, with 11 bases sitting between them. The CDR3 is made up of 14 amino acids. In DNA form, the CDR3 reads TGTGCCAGCAGTTACGGAGGGGCCCTCAATGAGCAGTTCTTC. Its translation: CASSYGGALNEQFF.

The V call is TRBV7-9, the J call TRBJ1-4; D not resolved. V lost 2 bases and J lost 0, with 10 bases in between. Germline V gene sequence: CDR1 SEHNR, CDR2 FQNEAQ (reference sequence). CDR3 length: 16 amino acids. The DNA of the CDR3 is TGTGCCAGCAGCTTATACACGGCAGCAACTAATGAAAAACTGTTTTTT. Translated, it gives CASSLYTAATNEKLFF.

This clonotype was detected a few times. This rearrangement joins TRBV7-9 to TRBJ2-7; perhaps D is TRBD1 or TRBD2 (5 bases each). The V end lost 5 bases, the J end lost 7 bases, and 15 bases lay between the germline ends. This CDR3 is built from 13 residues. Per germline, CDR1 SEHNR and CDR2 FQNEAQ (reference sequence). The CDR3 loop is CASSPRGAGEQYF. The DNA of the CDR3 is TGTGCCAGCAGCCCCCGAGGGGCCGGGGAGCAGTACTTC.

This clonotype has just one count. One end of the junction does not line up with germline, which may come from a read error. The CDR3 DNA follows: TGTGCCAACAGCCCAGAGGCAGGCAATCAGCCCCAGCATTTT. Amino acids: CANSPEAGNQPQHF. The chain combines TRBV7-6 with TRBJ1-5; D uncertain. Germline loops: CDR1 SGHVS, CDR2 FNYEAQ. The CDR3 totals 14 residues.

This clonotype was seen many times. J is TRBJ2-2 and V is TRBV6-1; D ambiguous. This CDR3 has 12 amino acids. Trimming stripped 5 bases from V and 8 bases from J, with 9 bases between. Germline assignment: CDR1 MNHNS and CDR2 SASEGT. The CDR3 DNA reads as TGTGCCAGCAGTCCCCCGAGAGGGGAGCTGTTTTTT. Residues: CASSPPRGELFF.

This chain links TRBV19 with TRBJ2-7; D not certain. The germline CDR1 and CDR2 sequences are LNHDA and SQIVND (reference sequence). This CDR3 comprises 13 residues. V gave up 6 bases and J gave up 3 bases, with 12 bases separating them. The CDR3 is CASSFHPLYEQYF. DNA of the CDR3: TGTGCCAGTAGCTTCCATCCTCTCTACGAGCAGTACTTC.

The chain recombines TRBV11-1 with TRBJ2-7; maybe TRBD2 (5 bases). The CDR3 sequence is 14 residues long. The V gene lost 5 bases and the J gene lost 5 bases, with 16 bases spanning the gap. Germline loops: CDR1 SGHAT, CDR2 FQDESV (reference sequence). The CDR3 bases are TGTGCCAGCAGCGCCCTAGCAGGAGGAAACGAGCAGTACTTC. Encoded protein: CASSALAGGNEQYF.

This clonotype was seen ten or more times. V gene TRBV10-3 combines with J gene TRBJ2-2; 8 bases align to TRBD2. The germline V gene has CDR1 ENHRY and CDR2 SYGVKD. The CDR3 covers 15 residues. The J segment lost 4 bases and the V segment lost 0 bases, leaving 1 base of the junction unmatched. The DNA for the CDR3 is TGTGCCATCAGTGAGTCTGCGGGAGGCACCGGGGAGCTGTTTTTT. It codes for CAISESAGGTGELFF.

The DNA of the CDR3 is TGCGCCAGCAGCTTGGACGGCGCCCGGAGTGAAAAACTGTTTTTT. Translated: CASSLDGARSEKLFF. The V call is TRBV5-1, the J call TRBJ1-4; no firm D call. This CDR3 is 15 amino acids long. Deletions cut 0 bases from V and 7 bases from J, with 13 bases between. CDR1 SGHRS and CDR2 YFSETQ come from the germline V gene.

The sample holds a few counts of this clonotype. The genes are TRBV10-3 and TRBJ2-7; 11 bases are shared with TRBD1. J gave up 4 bases and V 4 bases, and 6 bases lay outside the gene matches. The CDR3 covers 15 residues. Germline V lookup: CDR1 ENHRY, CDR2 SYGVKD. CDR3 coding DNA: TGTGCCATCAGTGTCCGGGACAGGGGGTTATACGAGCAGTACTTC. It translates to CAISVRDRGLYEQYF.

The gene calls are TRBV19 and TRBJ1-2; 7 positions agree with TRBD1. The CDR3 is 16 residues long. With 5 bases clipped from V and 2 bases from J, the junction kept 11 bases outside the gene matches. Germline CDR1 and CDR2: LNHDA and SQIVND (reference sequence). DNA of the CDR3: TGTGCCAGTAGTCCCCCCTGGGACAGTTTCAACTATGGCTACACCTTC. As protein: CASSPPWDSFNYGYTF.

This rearrangement joins TRBV6-2 or TRBV6-3 to TRBJ2-7, with TRBD2 identical over 8 bases. The germline gives CDR1 MNHEY, CDR2 SVGEGT. With V trimmed by 5 bases and J by 2 bases, 11 bases remained unmatched. The CDR3 sequence is 16 residues long. The CDR3 spells CASSGGGQKTAYEQYV. For the CDR3, the DNA is TGTGCCAGCAGTGGCGGGGGGCAGAAAACCGCCTACGAGCAGTACGTC.

The chain combines TRBV20-1 with TRBJ2-5; D might be TRBD1 or TRBD2, each matching 5 bases. V lost 3 bases and J 5 bases, leaving 7 bases between the germline ends. This CDR3 has 11 amino acids. In germline, CDR1 is DFQATT, CDR2 SNEGSKA (reference sequence). CDR3 bases: TGCAGTGCTAGTTGGGGGGAGACCCAGTACTTC. Translation gives CSASWGETQYF.

This clonotype was detected only a few times. The chain links TRBV4-2 to TRBJ2-1; tentative D call: TRBD2 (7 bases). CDR3 length equals 15 residues. CDR1 LGHNA and CDR2 YNFKEQ come from the germline V gene. The ends were cut back, 0 bases at V and 10 bases at J, with 16 bases in the middle. CDR3 loop: CASSQDLRGGAEQFF. The CDR3 DNA is TGTGCCAGCAGCCAAGATTTGCGAGGGGGGGCGGAGCAGTTCTTC.

The V call is TRBV28, the J call TRBJ1-6, with D possibly being TRBD1 (5 bases). CDR1 is MDHEN, CDR2 SYDVKM, per germline. The CDR3 contains 14 residues. Trimming left V 3 bases short and J 7 bases short, with 10 bases between. The CDR3 loop is CASSFWGGNSPLHF. CDR3 sequence (DNA): TGTGCCAGCAGTTTCTGGGGGGGGAATTCACCCCTCCACTTT.

This chain uses TRBV18 with TRBJ2-1; D uncertain. CDR1 and CDR2 from the germline V gene are KGHSH and LQKENI. Trimming left V 6 bases short and J 6 bases short, with 18 bases between. The CDR3 runs to 15 residues. In DNA, the CDR3 is TGTGCCAGCTCCCCGGACGGAATCGGTAGCAATGAGCAGTTCTTC. Protein: CASSPDGIGSNEQFF.

This clonotype appeared a few times. The rearrangement uses TRBV12-3 or TRBV12-4 and TRBJ2-2; possibly TRBD2 for D (5 bases). Trimming shortened V by 3 bases and J by 7 bases, and 9 bases separated the two germline ends. The CDR3 covers 13 residues. This chain's CDR3 is CASSFLEGGELFF. CDR3 nucleotide sequence: TGTGCCAGCAGTTTTCTAGAGGGCGGGGAGCTGTTTTTT.